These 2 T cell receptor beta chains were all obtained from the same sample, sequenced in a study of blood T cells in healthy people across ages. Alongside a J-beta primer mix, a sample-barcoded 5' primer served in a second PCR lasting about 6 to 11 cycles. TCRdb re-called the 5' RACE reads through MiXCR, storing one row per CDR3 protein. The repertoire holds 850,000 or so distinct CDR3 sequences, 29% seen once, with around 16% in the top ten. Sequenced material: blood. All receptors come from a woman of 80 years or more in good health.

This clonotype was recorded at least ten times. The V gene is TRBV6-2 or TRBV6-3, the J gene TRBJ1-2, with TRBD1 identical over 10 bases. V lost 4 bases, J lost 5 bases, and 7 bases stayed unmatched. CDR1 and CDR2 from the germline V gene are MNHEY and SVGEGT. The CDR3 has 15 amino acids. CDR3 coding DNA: TGTGCCAGCAGTTCTGACAGGGGGCTTCGGTATGGCTACACCTTC. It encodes CASSSDRGLRYGYTF.

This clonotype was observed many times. The CDR3 spells CASSLAWGGGETQYF. DNA of the CDR3: TGTGCCAGCAGCTTAGCTTGGGGGGGCGGGGAGACCCAGTACTTC. The genes are TRBV7-2 and TRBJ2-5, with D maybe TRBD2 (7 bases). This CDR3 contains 15 residues. V lost 0 bases and J 5 bases, leaving 13 bases between the germline ends. CDR1 SGHTA and CDR2 FQGNSA come from the germline V gene.